These 16 T cell receptor beta chains share one sample of origin, sequenced in a study of T cell responses to AZD1222 COVID-19 vaccine. TCRdb's copy holds only in-frame clones and misses some; the assay was immunoSEQ multiplex PCR. The profile shows 150,000 to 200,000 clones, about 92% of them singletons. The sequencing used peripheral blood, collected 28 days after the second AZD1222 dose. Source of these receptors: an adult who received the AZD1222 COVID-19 vaccine.

The rearrangement joins TRBV4-1 to TRBJ1-4; TRBD1 matches at 7 bases. The CDR3 totals 15 residues. The germline CDR1 and CDR2 sequences are MGHRA and YSYEKL. J was trimmed by 7 bases and V by 1 base; bases with no gene match: 6. The CDR3 reads CASSQGGGGGEKLFF. The CDR3, as DNA: TGCGCCAGCAGCCAAGGAGGGGGCGGTGGTGAAAAACTGTTTTTT.

The rearrangement links TRBV9 to TRBJ2-5, with a weak D call TRBD2 (6 bases). CDR1 SGDLS and CDR2 YYNGEE come from the germline V gene. The CDR3 is 17 residues long. Trimming took off 0 bases at V and 4 bases at J, with 19 bases between the two ends. The CDR3 loop is CASSVEYPAGPRETQYF. In DNA, the CDR3 is TGTGCCAGCAGCGTAGAGTACCCGGCGGGGCCGAGAGAGACCCAGTACTTC.

The genes are TRBV19 and TRBJ1-1, with 7 bases that match TRBD1. The CDR3 contains 13 residues. The J segment lost 5 bases and the V segment lost 3 bases, leaving 3 bases of the junction unmatched. Germline-derived CDR1 and CDR2 are LNHDA and SQIVND (reference sequence). The CDR3 DNA follows: TGTGCCAGTAGTATCACAGGGGAGACTGAAGCTTTCTTT. Translation gives CASSITGETEAFF.

This clone was recorded only once. V is TRBV3-1 (or the pseudogene TRBV3-2) and J is TRBJ1-4; 9 nucleotides align to TRBD1. Unmatched junction bases numbered 6, after V lost 5 bases and J lost 8 bases. Germline values: CDR1 LGHDT, CDR2 YNNKEL (reference sequence). The CDR3 covers 14 residues. The CDR3 sequence is CASSNRDRAEKLFF. Written as DNA, the CDR3 is TGTGCCAGCAGCAACCGGGACAGGGCAGAAAAACTGTTTTTT.

The V and J genes are TRBV6-6 and TRBJ1-5; D is possibly TRBD1 (5 bases). There are 13 residues in the CDR3. The germline V and J ends were trimmed by 7 bases and 6 bases, with 13 bases remaining between them. The germline V gene encodes CDR1 MNHNY and CDR2 SVGAGI (reference sequence). The CDR3 nucleotides read TGTGCCAGCATCCCAGGGAATGGTCAGCCCCAGCATTTT. The encoded protein is CASIPGNGQPQHF.

The CDR3 loop is CASSLTGSFEAFF. CDR3 nucleotide sequence: TGTGCCAGCAGCTTGACAGGTAGTTTCGAAGCTTTCTTT. J is TRBJ1-1 and V is TRBV5-4, with a tentative D call TRBD1 (5 bases). V was shortened by 1 base and J by 8 bases, with 12 bases between the two germline ends. This CDR3 has 13 residues. From germline, CDR1 is SGHNT and CDR2 YYREEE (reference sequence).

This chain joins TRBV3-1 (or the pseudogene TRBV3-2) and TRBJ1-6; TRBD1 agrees at 11 bases. This CDR3 has 16 amino acids. V shed 3 bases, J shed 2 bases, and the junction held 0 bases outside the gene matches. Germline V lookup: CDR1 LGHDT, CDR2 YNNKEL (reference sequence). The CDR3 loop is CASSQGQGAYNSPLHF. CDR3 in DNA: TGTGCCAGCAGCCAGGGACAGGGGGCCTATAATTCACCCCTCCACTTT.

The V call is TRBV6-1, the J call TRBJ1-6, with D possibly being TRBD1 (5 bases). This CDR3 is 16 amino acids long. Germline V lookup: CDR1 MNHNS, CDR2 SASEGT. Deletions cut 2 bases from V and 10 bases from J, with 18 bases between. Written as DNA, the CDR3 is TGTGCCAGCAGTGAATTTAACGGTATCTGGGGGTCACCCCTCCACTTT. It is translated as CASSEFNGIWGSPLHF.

The chain carries TRBV18 and TRBJ2-5; no reliable D call. The CDR3 spans 13 residues. The germline CDR1 and CDR2 sequences are KGHSH and LQKENI. Trimming left V 2 bases short and J 2 bases short, with 6 bases between. The DNA for the CDR3 is TGTGCCAGCTCACCAGTAGGGCAAGAGACCCAGTACTTC. This gives the protein CASSPVGQETQYF.

The genes are TRBV5-1 and TRBJ1-4; D gene uncertain. Germline CDR1 is SGHRS and CDR2 is YFSETQ. V gave up 6 bases and J gave up 8 bases, with 14 bases separating them. The CDR3 consists of 13 residues. In DNA form, the CDR3 reads TGCGCCAGCACCCAAAGGAGCGGCGAAAAACTGTTTTTT. This codes for CASTQRSGEKLFF.

CDR3 sequence: CASSLDSSGGLEQYF. Written as DNA, the CDR3 is TGTGCCAGCAGCTTGGATTCTTCCGGGGGCCTCGAGCAGTACTTC. The chain uses TRBV5-4 and TRBJ2-7; TRBD1 or TRBD2 may be the D gene (6 bases each). Germline V gene data show CDR1 as SGHNT and CDR2 as YYREEE (reference sequence). The germline V and J ends were trimmed by 0 bases and 6 bases, with 16 bases remaining between them. CDR3 length: 15 amino acids.

The V call is TRBV7-9, the J call TRBJ1-6, with D possibly TRBD1 on 5 matching bases. The germline V gene has CDR1 SEHNR and CDR2 FQNEAQ (reference sequence). This CDR3 has 12 amino acids. The CDR3 bases are TGTGTTAGCGGAGGGGACGATTCACCCCTCCACTTT. Amino acid sequence: CVSGGDDSPLHF.

The chain links TRBV19 to TRBJ1-2; tentatively, D is TRBD1 (6 bases). Germline V CDR1 and CDR2: LNHDA, SQIVND (reference sequence). This CDR3 is built from 17 residues. The V and J ends lost 3 bases and 1 base respectively, with 18 bases between them. The CDR3 DNA is TGTGCCAGTAGTATGATTGGCAGGGGCACCGGTAACTATGGCTACACCTTC. Amino acids: CASSMIGRGTGNYGYTF.

This sequence joins TRBV27 and TRBJ1-5; no firm D call. The germline CDR1 and CDR2 sequences are MNHEY and SMNVEV (reference sequence). V was shortened by 2 bases and J by 3 bases, with 11 bases between the two germline ends. There are 15 residues in the CDR3. The CDR3: CASSLSRSLNQPQHF. The CDR3 nucleotides are TGTGCCAGCAGTTTAAGCAGGAGTCTCAATCAGCCCCAGCATTTT.

V is TRBV13 and J is TRBJ2-7; D not certain. The V end lost 0 bases, the J end lost 9 bases, and 15 bases lay between the germline ends. This CDR3 region has 14 residues. Germline assignment: CDR1 PRHDT and CDR2 FYEKMQ (reference sequence). The CDR3 spells CASSLGHSQSRQYF. The CDR3 DNA is TGTGCCAGCAGCTTAGGCCACTCCCAATCTCGGCAGTACTTC.

This sequence joins TRBV30 and TRBJ2-3; the D is unclear. The V gene's germline CDR1 is GTSNPN and CDR2 SVGIG (reference sequence). The CDR3 loop spans 11 amino acids. Trimming cost V 3 bases and J 2 bases, with 3 bases left between them. The DNA for the CDR3 is TGTGCCTGGAGCAACACAGATACGCAGTATTTT. This gives the protein CAWSNTDTQYF.